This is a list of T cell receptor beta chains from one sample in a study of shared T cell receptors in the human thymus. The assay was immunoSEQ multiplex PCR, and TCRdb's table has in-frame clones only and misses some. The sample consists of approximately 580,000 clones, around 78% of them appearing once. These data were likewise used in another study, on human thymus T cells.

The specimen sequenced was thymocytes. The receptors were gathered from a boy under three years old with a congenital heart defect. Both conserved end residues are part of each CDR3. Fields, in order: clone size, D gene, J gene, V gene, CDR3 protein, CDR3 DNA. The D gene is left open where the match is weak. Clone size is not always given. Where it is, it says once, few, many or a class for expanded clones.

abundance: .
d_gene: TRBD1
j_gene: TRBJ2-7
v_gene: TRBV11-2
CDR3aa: CASSLVGTGVSYEQYF
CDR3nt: TGTGCCAGCAGCTTAGTTGGGACAGGGGTTTCCTACGAGCAGTACTTC

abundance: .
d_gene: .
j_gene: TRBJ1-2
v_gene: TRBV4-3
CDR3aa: CASSPCVHNYGYTF
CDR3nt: TGCGCCAGCAGCCCATGCGTCCATAACTATGGCTACACCTTC

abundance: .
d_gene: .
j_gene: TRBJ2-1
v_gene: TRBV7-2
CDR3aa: CASSIGGGAHEQFF
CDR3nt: TGTGCCAGCAGCATCGGTGGGGGGGCACATGAGCAGTTCTTC

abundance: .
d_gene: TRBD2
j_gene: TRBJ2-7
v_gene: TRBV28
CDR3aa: CASSPLSGNPEQYF
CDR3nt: TGTGCCAGCAGTCCCCTCAGCGGGAATCCCGAGCAGTACTTC

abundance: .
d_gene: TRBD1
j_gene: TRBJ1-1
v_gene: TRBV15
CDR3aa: CATSRDRQGRAEAFF
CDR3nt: TGTGCCACCAGCAGAGATCGACAGGGAAGGGCTGAAGCTTTCTTT

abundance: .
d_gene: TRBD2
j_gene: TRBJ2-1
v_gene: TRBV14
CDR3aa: CASSQGTSGSSDDEQFF
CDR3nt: TGTGCCAGCAGCCAAGGGACTAGCGGGAGTTCCGACGATGAGCAGTTCTTC

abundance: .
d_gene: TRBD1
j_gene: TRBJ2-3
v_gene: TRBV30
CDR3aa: CAWSVQGDTDTQYF
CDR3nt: TGTGCCTGGAGTGTACAGGGGGACACAGATACGCAGTATTTT

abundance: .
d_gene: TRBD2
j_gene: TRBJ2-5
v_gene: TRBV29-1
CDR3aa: CSVERLAGEQETQYF
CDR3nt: TGCAGCGTTGAAAGACTAGCGGGAGAACAAGAGACCCAGTACTTC

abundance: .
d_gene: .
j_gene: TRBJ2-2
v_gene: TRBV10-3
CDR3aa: CAISHPQGNTGELFF
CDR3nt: TGTGCCATCAGCCATCCACAGGGAAACACCGGGGAGCTGTTTTTT

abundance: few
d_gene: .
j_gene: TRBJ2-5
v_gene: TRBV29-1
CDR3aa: CSVVAQDQETQYF
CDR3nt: TGCAGCGTTGTGGCACAGGACCAAGAGACCCAGTACTTC

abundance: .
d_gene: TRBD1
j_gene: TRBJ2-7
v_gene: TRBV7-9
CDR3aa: CASSLPRDREAYEQYF
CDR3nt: TGTGCCAGCAGCTTACCTAGGGACAGGGAGGCCTACGAGCAGTACTTC

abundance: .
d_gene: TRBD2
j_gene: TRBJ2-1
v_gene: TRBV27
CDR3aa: CASRAGTTVYNEQFF
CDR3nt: TGTGCCAGCAGGGCTGGGACTACCGTGTACAATGAGCAGTTCTTC

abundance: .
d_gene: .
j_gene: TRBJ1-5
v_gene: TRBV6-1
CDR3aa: CASSVPQWMAGGDSNQPQHF
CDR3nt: TGTGCCAGCAGTGTGCCCCAATGGATGGCAGGAGGCGATAGCAATCAGCCCCAGCATTTT

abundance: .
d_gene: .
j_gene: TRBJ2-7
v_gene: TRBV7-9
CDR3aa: CASSLAGDRDSYEQYF
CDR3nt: TGTGCCAGCAGCTTAGCGGGCGACAGAGACTCCTACGAGCAGTACTTC

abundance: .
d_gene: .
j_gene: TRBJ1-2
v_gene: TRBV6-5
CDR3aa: CASTDTGHPYGYTF
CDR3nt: TGTGCCAGCACTGACACGGGACACCCCTATGGCTACACCTTC

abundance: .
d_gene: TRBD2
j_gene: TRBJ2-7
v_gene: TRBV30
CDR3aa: CAWSVCPSGRVNTSSYEQYF
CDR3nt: TGTGCCTGGAGTGTGTGTCCGAGCGGGAGGGTTAACACTAGCTCCTACGAGCAGTACTTC

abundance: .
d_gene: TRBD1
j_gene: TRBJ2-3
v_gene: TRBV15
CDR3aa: CATSRAGQVDTDTQYF
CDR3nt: TGTGCCACCAGCAGGGCCGGACAGGTGGACACAGATACGCAGTATTTT

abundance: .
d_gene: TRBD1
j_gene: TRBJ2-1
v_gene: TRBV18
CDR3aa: CASRPGQGVNEQFF
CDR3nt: TGTGCCAGCCGACCGGGACAGGGGGTGAATGAGCAGTTCTTC

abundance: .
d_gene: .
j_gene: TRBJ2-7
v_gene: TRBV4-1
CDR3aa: CASSQVGLPSYEQYF
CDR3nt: TGCGCCAGCAGCCAAGTGGGACTTCCGTCCTACGAGCAGTACTTC

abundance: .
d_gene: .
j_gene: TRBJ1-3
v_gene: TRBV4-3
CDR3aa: CASSQEWGRAHSGNTIYF
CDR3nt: TGCGCCAGCAGCCAAGAATGGGGCAGGGCCCACTCTGGAAACACCATATATTTT

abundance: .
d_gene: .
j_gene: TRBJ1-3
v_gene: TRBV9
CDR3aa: CASSVDSSGNTIYF
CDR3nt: TGTGCCAGCAGCGTAGACAGCTCTGGAAACACCATATATTTT

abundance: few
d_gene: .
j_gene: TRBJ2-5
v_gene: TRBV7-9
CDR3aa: CASGPMGQPEETQYF
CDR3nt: TGTGCCAGCGGCCCGATGGGGCAGCCTGAAGAGACCCAGTACTTC

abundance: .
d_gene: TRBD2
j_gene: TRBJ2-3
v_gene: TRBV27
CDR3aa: CASSPREGRTDTQYF
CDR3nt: TGTGCCAGCAGTCCTCGGGAGGGCCGGACAGATACGCAGTATTTT

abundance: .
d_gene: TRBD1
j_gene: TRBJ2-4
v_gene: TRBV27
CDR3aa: CASTPDRGMAKNIQYF
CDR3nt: TGTGCCAGCACCCCGGACAGGGGGATGGCCAAAAACATTCAGTACTTC

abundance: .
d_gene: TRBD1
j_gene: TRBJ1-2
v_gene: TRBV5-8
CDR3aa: CAPPRDRLMPNYGYTF
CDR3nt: TGTGCCCCCCCTAGGGACAGGCTTATGCCTAACTATGGCTACACCTTC

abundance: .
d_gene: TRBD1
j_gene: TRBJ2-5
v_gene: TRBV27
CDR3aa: CASRADRVMETQYF
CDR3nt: TGTGCCAGCAGGGCGGACAGGGTGATGGAGACCCAGTACTTC

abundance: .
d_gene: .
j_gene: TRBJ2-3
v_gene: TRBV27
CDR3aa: CASSFGQGIITQYF
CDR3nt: TGTGCCAGCAGTTTTGGGCAGGGGATTATTACGCAGTATTTT

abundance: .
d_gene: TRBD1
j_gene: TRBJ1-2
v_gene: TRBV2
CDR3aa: CASSWDRWTYGYTF
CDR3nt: TGTGCCAGCAGTTGGGACAGGTGGACCTATGGCTACACCTTC

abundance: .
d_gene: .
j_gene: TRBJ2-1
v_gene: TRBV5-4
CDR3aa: CASSGLPNEQFF
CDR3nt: TGTGCCAGCAGCGGACTACCCAATGAGCAGTTCTTC

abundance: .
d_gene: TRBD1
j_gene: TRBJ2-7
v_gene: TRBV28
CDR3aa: CATRTGDYEQYF
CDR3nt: TGTGCCACCAGGACAGGGGACTACGAGCAGTACTTC

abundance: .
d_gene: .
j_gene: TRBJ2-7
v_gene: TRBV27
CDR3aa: CASSPSAHSYEQYF
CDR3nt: TGTGCCAGCAGCCCCTCCGCGCACTCCTACGAGCAGTACTTC

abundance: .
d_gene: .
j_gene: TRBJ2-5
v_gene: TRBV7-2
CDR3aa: CASSSIGDQETQYF
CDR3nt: TGTGCCAGCAGCTCCATAGGGGATCAAGAGACCCAGTACTTC

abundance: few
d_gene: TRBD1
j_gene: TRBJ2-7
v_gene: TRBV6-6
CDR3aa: CASSKPDRGGYEQYF
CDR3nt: TGTGCCAGCAGTAAGCCCGACAGGGGGGGCTACGAGCAGTACTTC

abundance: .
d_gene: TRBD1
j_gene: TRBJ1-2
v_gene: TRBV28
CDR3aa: CASSLDRAEPSGDGYTF
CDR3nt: TGTGCCAGCAGTTTGGACAGGGCCGAACCGTCTGGGGATGGCTACACCTTC

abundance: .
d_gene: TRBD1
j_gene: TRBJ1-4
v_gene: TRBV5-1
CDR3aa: CASSGNRGRGNEKLFF
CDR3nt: TGCGCCAGCAGCGGAAACAGGGGGCGCGGGAATGAAAAACTGTTTTTT

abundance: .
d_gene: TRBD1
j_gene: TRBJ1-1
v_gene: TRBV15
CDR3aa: CATRDRENTEAFF
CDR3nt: TGTGCCACCAGGGACAGGGAGAACACTGAAGCTTTCTTT

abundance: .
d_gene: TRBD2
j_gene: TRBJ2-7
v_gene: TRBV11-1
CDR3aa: CASSLALAGSAYEQYF
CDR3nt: TGTGCCAGCAGCTTAGCGCTAGCGGGATCAGCCTACGAGCAGTACTTC

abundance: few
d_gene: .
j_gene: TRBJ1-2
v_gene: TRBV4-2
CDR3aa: CASSQDRNPYYGYTF
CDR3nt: TGTGCCAGCAGCCAAGACAGGAATCCCTACTATGGCTACACCTTC

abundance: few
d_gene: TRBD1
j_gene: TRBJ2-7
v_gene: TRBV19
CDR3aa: CASSGRDRDSYEQYF
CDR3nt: TGTGCCAGTAGTGGGAGGGACAGGGACTCCTACGAGCAGTACTTC

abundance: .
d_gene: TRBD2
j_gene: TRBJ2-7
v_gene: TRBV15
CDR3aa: CATSRGPGLAGGIPPCEQYF
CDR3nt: TGTGCCACCAGCAGGGGGCCGGGACTAGCGGGAGGAATTCCCCCCTGCGAGCAGTACTTC

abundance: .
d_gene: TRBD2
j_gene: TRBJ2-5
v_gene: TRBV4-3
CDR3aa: CASSQETSGSETQYF
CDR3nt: TGCGCCAGCAGCCAAGAGACTAGCGGGAGTGAGACCCAGTACTTC

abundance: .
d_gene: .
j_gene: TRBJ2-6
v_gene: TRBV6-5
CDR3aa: CASRLLASGANVLTF
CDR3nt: TGTGCCAGCAGGCTTCTAGCCTCTGGGGCCAACGTCCTGACTTTC

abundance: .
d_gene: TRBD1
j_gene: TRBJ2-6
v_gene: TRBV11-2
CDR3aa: CASSSKDGTGGAGANVLTF
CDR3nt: TGTGCCAGCAGCTCTAAGGATGGGACAGGGGGGGCTGGGGCCAACGTCCTGACTTTC

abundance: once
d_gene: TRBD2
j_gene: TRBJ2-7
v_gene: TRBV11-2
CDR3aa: CASSLGTRRGVYEQYF
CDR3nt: TGTGCCAGCAGCTTAGGTACTAGGCGGGGGGTATACGAGCAGTACTTC

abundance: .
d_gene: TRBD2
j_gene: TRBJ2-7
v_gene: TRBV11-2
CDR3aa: CASTLWSFGTAGGEQYF
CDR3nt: TGTGCCAGCACCTTGTGGTCCTTCGGAACGGCGGGGGGCGAGCAGTACTTC

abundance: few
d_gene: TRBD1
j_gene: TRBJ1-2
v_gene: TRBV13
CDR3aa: CASSLDRGLGGYTF
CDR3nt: TGTGCCAGCAGCTTAGACAGGGGGCTCGGTGGCTACACCTTC

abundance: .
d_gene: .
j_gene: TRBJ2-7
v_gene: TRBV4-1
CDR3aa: CASSHLADSYEQYF
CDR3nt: TGCGCCAGCAGCCACCTAGCAGACTCCTACGAGCAGTACTTC

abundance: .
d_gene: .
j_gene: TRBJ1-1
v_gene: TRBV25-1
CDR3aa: CASSERVGDTEAFF
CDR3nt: TGTGCCAGCAGTGAAAGGGTCGGGGACACTGAAGCTTTCTTT

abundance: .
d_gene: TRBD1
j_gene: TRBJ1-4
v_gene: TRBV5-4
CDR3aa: CASSRGTGGREKLFF
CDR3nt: TGTGCCAGCAGCCGGGGGACAGGGGGGCGGGAAAAACTGTTTTTT

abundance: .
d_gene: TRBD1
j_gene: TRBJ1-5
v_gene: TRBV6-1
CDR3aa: CASSDRWDRGSWSNQPQHF
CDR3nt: TGTGCCAGCAGTGACCGTTGGGACAGGGGGTCGTGGAGCAATCAGCCCCAGCATTTT

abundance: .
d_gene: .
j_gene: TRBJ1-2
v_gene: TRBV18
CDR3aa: CASSVPVRQPRGYTF
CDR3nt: TGTGCCAGCTCAGTACCGGTTCGACAGCCTCGGGGCTACACCTTC

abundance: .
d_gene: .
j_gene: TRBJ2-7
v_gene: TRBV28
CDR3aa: CASTVNRTYEQYF
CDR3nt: TGTGCCAGCACAGTTAACAGAACCTACGAGCAGTACTTC

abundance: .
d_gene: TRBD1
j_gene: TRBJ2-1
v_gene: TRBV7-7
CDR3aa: CASSLSKGASYNEQFF
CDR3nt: TGTGCCAGCAGCTTATCGAAGGGGGCTTCCTACAATGAGCAGTTCTTC

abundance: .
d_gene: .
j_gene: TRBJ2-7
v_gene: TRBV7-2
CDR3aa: CASSPTIRDTYYEQYF
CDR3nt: TGTGCCAGCAGCCCTACGATCCGGGACACTTACTACGAGCAGTACTTC

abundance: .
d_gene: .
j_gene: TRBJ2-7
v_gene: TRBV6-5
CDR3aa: CASSQATPYEQYF
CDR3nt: TGTGCCAGCAGTCAAGCCACTCCCTACGAGCAGTACTTC

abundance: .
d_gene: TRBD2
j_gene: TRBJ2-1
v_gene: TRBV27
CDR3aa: CASSKGLFNEQFF
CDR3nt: TGTGCCAGCAGTAAGGGACTATTCAATGAGCAGTTCTTC

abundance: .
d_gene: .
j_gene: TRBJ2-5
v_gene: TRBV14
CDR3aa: CASSQGRGKETQYF
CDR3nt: TGTGCCAGCAGCCAAGGAAGAGGTAAAGAGACCCAGTACTTC

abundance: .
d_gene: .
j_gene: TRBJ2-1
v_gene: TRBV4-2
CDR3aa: CASSPGEGGNEQFF
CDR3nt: TGTGCCAGCAGCCCTGGAGAGGGGGGGAATGAGCAGTTCTTC

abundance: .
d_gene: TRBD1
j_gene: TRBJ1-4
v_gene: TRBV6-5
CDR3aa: CASSAGGAGEKLFF
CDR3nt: TGTGCCAGCAGTGCAGGGGGCGCGGGTGAAAAACTGTTTTTT